Sequencing of this TCR beta chain was carried out in a study of T cell repertoires in cytomegalovirus infection. Study context: Alongside well-studied HLA-B-restricted CMV epitopes, recently identified HLA-C-restricted CMV epitopes were also used.

One entry per CDR3 protein results from TCRdb running MiXCR on the reads. The table records about 830,000 distinct CDR3 sequences, 30% to 35% of them present only once. About this clonotype: Its antigen is not known.

V lost 1 base to trimming and J lost 12 bases, with 15 bases between them. This CDR3 is built from 14 residues. Germline-derived CDR1 and CDR2 are SEHNR and FQNEAQ (reference sequence). Material: cultured CD8+ T cells from PBMCs, obtained from culture after CMV antigen stimulation. The sequence derives from a human donor in good health (CMV status not recorded). Some clones in this sample may be carry-over from other donors' samples. The chain carries TRBV7-9 and TRBJ1-4; possibly TRBD1 for D (5 bases). CDR3 nucleotide sequence: TGTGCCAGCAGCTTAGTGGGGGGTATTGGAGAACTGTTTTTT. Its translation: CASSLVGGIGELFF.